This T cell receptor beta chain was sequenced for a study of neurological immune-mediated disorders. Study-level findings and limits: It was the repertoires of 18 of 34 multiple sclerosis patients that phylogenetic grouping placed in one related-CDR3 cluster, which is a possible signature.

CDR1 and CDR2 from the germline V gene are SGHAT and FQNNGV. Losses at the gene ends were 6 bases for V and 7 bases for J; bases not matched to a gene: 14. The CDR3 totals 16 residues. Unsorted libraries came from 2 million PBMCs stored at -80 °C. Each CDR3 protein is one row after TCRdb ran MiXCR on the 5' RACE reads. Of roughly 40,000 distinct CDR3 sequences in the sample, roughly 2.5% are singletons; the top ten hold about 2.4%. This clonotype was seen repeatedly, ten times or more. As yet, its antigen is unknown. The J gene is TRBJ1-4, the V gene TRBV11-2, with 7 bases aligning to TRBD1. Sequencing was done on a sample of PBMCs. The clonotype comes from a man aged 50 to 60 with multiple sclerosis. The CDR3 DNA is TGTGCCAGCAGTTCCACCCGGCACAGGGGCGGTGAAAAACTGTTTTTT. It codes for CASSSTRHRGGEKLFF.